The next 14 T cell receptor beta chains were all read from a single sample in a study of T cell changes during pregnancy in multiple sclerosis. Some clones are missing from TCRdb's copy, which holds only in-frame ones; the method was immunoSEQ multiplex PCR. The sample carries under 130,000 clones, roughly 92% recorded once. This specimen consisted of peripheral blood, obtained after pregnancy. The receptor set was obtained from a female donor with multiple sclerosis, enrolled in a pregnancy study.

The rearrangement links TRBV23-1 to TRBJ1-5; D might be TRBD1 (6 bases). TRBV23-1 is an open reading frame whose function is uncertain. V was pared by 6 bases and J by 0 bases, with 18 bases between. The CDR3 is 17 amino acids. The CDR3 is CASSPKNRDYSNQPQHF. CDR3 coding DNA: TGCGCCAGCAGCCCAAAAAACAGGGACTATAGCAATCAGCCCCAGCATTTT.

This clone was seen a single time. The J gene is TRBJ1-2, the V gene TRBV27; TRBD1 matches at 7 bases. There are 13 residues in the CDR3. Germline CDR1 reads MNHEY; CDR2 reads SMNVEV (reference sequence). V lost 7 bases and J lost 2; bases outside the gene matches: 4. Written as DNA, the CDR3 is TGTGCCAGCATCTCGGACAGGAACTATGGCTACACCTTC. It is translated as CASISDRNYGYTF.

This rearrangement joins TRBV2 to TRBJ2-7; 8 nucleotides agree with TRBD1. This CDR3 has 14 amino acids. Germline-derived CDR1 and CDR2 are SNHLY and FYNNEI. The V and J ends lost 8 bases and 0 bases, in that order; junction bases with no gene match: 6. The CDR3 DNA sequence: TGTGCCAGCTTACGGGACAGGAGCTCCTACGAGCAGTACTTC. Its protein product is CASLRDRSSYEQYF.

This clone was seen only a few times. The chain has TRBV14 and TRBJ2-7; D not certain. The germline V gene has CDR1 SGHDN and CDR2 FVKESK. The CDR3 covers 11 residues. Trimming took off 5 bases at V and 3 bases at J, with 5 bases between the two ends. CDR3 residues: CASSINYEQYF. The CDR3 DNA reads TGTGCCAGCAGCATAAACTACGAGCAGTACTTC.

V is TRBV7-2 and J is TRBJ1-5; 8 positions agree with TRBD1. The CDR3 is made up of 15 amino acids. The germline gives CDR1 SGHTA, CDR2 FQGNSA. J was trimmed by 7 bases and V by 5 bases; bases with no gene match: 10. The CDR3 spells CASSAGQGFEQPQHF. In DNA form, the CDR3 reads TGTGCCAGCAGCGCCGGACAGGGTTTTGAGCAGCCCCAGCATTTT. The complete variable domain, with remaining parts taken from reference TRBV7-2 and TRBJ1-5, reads GAGVSQSPSNKVTEKGKDVELRCDPISGHTALYWYRQSLGQGLEFLIYFQGNSAPDKSGLPSDRFSAERTGGSVSTLTIQRTQQEDSAVYLCASSAGQGFEQPQHFGDGTRLSIL.

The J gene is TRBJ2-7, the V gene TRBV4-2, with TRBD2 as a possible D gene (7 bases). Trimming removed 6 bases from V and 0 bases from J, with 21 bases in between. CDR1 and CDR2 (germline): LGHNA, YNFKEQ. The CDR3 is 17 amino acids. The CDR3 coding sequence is TGTGCCAGCAGTCTCGAGGGGGGGGGCAAAGTCTCCTACGAGCAGTACTTC. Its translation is CASSLEGGGKVSYEQYF.

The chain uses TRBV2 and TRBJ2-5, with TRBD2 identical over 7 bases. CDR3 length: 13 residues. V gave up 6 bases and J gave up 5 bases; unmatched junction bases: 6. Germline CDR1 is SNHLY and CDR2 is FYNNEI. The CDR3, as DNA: TGTGCCAGCAGCGCGAGGCGGGGGGAGACCCAGTACTTC. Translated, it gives CASSARRGETQYF. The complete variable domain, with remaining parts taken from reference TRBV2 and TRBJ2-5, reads EPEVTQTPSHQVTQMGQEVILRCVPISNHLYFYWYRQILGQKVEFLVSFYNNEISEKSEIFDDQFSVERPDGSNFTLKIRSTKLEDSAMYFCASSARRGETQYFGPGTRLLVL.

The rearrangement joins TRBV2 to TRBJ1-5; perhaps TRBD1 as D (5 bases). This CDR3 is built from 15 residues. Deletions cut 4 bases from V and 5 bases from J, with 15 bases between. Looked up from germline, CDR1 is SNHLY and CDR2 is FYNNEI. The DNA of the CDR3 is TGTGCCAGCAGTGCACTTGGGGGGGGAGATCAGCCCCAGCATTTT. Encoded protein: CASSALGGGDQPQHF.

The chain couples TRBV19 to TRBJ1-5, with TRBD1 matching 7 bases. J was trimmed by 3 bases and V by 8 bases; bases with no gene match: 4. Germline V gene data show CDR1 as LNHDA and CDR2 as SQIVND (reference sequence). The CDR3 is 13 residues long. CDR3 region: CASAQGFNQPQHF. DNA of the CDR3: TGTGCCAGTGCACAGGGGTTCAATCAGCCCCAGCATTTT. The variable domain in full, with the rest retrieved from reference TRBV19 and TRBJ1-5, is DGGITQSPKYLFRKEGQNVTLSCEQNLNHDAMYWYRQDPGQGLRLIYYSQIVNDFQKGDIAEGYSVSREKKESFPLTVTSAQKNPTAFYLCASAQGFNQPQHFGDGTRLSIL.

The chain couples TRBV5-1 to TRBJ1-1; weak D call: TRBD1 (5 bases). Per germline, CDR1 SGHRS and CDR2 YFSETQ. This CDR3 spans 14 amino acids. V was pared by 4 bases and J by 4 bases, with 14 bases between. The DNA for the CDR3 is TGCGCCAGCAGCAGATTGGGGGGGGGCACTGAAGCTTTCTTT. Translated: CASSRLGGGTEAFF.

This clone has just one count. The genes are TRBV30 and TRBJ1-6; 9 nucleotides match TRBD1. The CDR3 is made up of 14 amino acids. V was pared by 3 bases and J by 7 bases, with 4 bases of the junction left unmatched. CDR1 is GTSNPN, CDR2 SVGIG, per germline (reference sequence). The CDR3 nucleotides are TGTGCCTGGAGCCTCGGGACAGGGAATTCACCCCTCCACTTT. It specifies CAWSLGTGNSPLHF.

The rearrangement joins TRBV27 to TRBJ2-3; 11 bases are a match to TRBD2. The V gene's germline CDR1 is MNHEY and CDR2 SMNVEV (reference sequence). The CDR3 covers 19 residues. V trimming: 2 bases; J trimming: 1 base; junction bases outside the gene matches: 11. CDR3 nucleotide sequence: TGTGCCAGCAGTTTAGGCCTAGCGGGGGGCCGTTCCCGCACAGATACGCAGTATTTT. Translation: CASSLGLAGGRSRTDTQYF.

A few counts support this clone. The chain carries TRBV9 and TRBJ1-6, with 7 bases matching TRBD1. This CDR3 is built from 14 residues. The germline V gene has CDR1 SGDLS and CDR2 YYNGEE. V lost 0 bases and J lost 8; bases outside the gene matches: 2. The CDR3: CASSVGDRDSPLHF. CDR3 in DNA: TGTGCCAGCAGCGTAGGAGACAGGGATTCACCCCTCCACTTT.

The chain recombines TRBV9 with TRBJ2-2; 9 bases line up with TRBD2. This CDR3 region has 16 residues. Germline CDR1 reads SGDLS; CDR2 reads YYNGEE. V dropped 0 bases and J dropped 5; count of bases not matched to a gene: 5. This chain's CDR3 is CASSVERLAGTGELFF. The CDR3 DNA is TGTGCCAGCAGCGTAGAGAGGCTAGCGGGGACCGGGGAGCTGTTTTTT.